Sequencing of this T cell receptor beta chain was carried out in a study of a mutant IDH1 vaccine in newly diagnosed glioma (dated by TCRdb to about 2021). Concerning the study at large: Of the 32 patients who were treated, 62.5% were male and approximately 40% were female, and the mean age was roughly 40 years. Peripheral blood was drawn at six visits: V03 (baseline), V05, V07, V10, V12 and V13. For exploratory analyses, longitudinal TCRB deep sequencing was carried out in about two dozen treated patients wherever samples were available. Before enrollment, most patients had been given radiochemotherapy with temozolomide as standard therapy, while the rest had received either radiotherapy alone or temozolomide alone. Results and caveats for the whole study, not just this receptor: It was noted by the authors that analyses of patient blood samples could not be reproduced owing to sample limitations. PBMC samples for TCRB deep sequencing were selected based on availability. Immune responses induced by the vaccine were seen in approximately 93% of patients across multiple MHC alleles. Pseudoprogression seemed to be unrelated to changes in the top peripheral T cell clonotypes found by TCRB sequencing.

CDR3 length: 15 amino acids, cysteine to phenylalanine. This entry keeps only the CDR3 DNA: 45 bases, framed from base 1. Trimmed from V: 9 bases; trimmed from J: 0 bases; junction bases lacking a gene match: 6. For CDR1 and CDR2, the germline V gene lists SNHLY and FYNNEI. Concerning this clone itself: The clone's antigen remains unknown. There are no base qualities to consult, and no much larger clone falls within one base.

The sample's time point label is to be understood as: baseline, week 1 (first vaccination visit). The meaning of the sample's treatment or condition label: pre-vaccination baseline after standard-of-care therapy. Newly diagnosed WHO grade 3 or 4 IDH1-mutant astrocytomas showing loss of nuclear ATRX were present in the donors. The samples were drawn from NOA16, a multicentre, single-arm, open-label phase I trial in Germany that tested a mutant IDH1 peptide vaccine in humans for the first time. Blood drawn at visit V03 was used as the baseline sample for immunogenicity testing. Genomic DNA for TCRB sequencing was extracted from EDTA blood using the DNeasy Blood and Tissue Kit. The method was the immunoSEQ multiplex PCR assay. Rearranged TCR beta chain sequences were amplified with the hsTCRB Kit following the manufacturer's protocol. TCRB libraries were sequenced on an Illumina MiSeq. The published analysis was carried out like this. The kit vendor's proprietary platform handled demultiplexing, trimming and gene mapping. TCRdb's version of the immuneACCESS table is confined to in-frame rearrangements and falls short of the full clone set. An unresolved V gene accounts for under half of the shortfall where checked; the remainder is of unknown origin. For V, J and clone size, that table is used; D and trimming come from the DNA. This sample comprises tens of thousands of clones, roughly 80% of them detected only once. The ten biggest clones cover 1.5% to 2% of the sample.

Sequenced material: PBMCs, taken from a glioma patient treated with radiotherapy, temozolomide or both. The rearrangement joined TRBV2 to TRBJ2-3; 10 middle bases align to TRBD2. The TCR originated in a woman in her forties with glioma. The sequenced DNA is TGTGCCAGGGGTAGCGGGGGGCCAAGCACAGATACGCAGTATTTT. Its protein reads: CARGSGGPSTDTQYF.